These T cell receptor beta chains were read from a single sample in a study of cytomegalovirus exposure and HLA in healthy donors. Sequenced by immunoSEQ multiplex PCR; TCRdb stores in-frame clones only, minus some. The table lists fewer than 100,000 clones, more than 75% of them singletons. The sequenced material came from PBMCs. These receptors originate from a woman in her thirties or forties in good health and CMV-seronegative. Each CDR3 is given with its conserved first and last residue. D genes are given only for firm matches.

>TRBJ1-6|TRBV9|TRBD1
CASSVDHRGSPLHF
>TRBJ1-1|TRBV9|-
CASSVRGNTEAFF
>TRBJ2-7|TRBV10-3|-
CAISERDSQYF
>TRBJ2-2|TRBV7-3|-
CASSLMIGGNPGELFF
>TRBJ2-7|TRBV14|-
CASSRAYEQYF
>TRBJ1-4|TRBV9|TRBD1
CASSAKGTGDLATNEKLFF
>TRBJ1-6|TRBV27|TRBD1
CASSIKQGVMDARDNSPLHF
>TRBJ1-2|TRBV6-5|-
CASRPPQSGYTF
>TRBJ1-5|TRBV19|-
CASSGAGSKNQPQHF
>TRBJ2-3|TRBV4-1|-
CASSQDEVATDTQYF
>TRBJ2-1|TRBV10-3|-
CAISELVSNEQFF
>TRBJ1-1|TRBV10-2|-
CASSDAVEAFF
>TRBJ2-5|TRBV4-1|TRBD2
CASSLWTSGANQETQYF
>TRBJ2-3|TRBV10-3|TRBD2
CAISRTSGGTDTQYF
>TRBJ1-5|TRBV7-2|-
CASSRPGQIQHF
>TRBJ1-2|TRBV7-8|TRBD1
CASSQGQQYGYTF
>TRBJ1-2|TRBV7-8|-
CASSPLVYGYTF
>TRBJ1-1|TRBV10-3|TRBD1
CAISEGQGVTEAFF
>TRBJ1-1|TRBV4-1|-
CASSQAARGGTEAFF
>TRBJ2-2|TRBV27|TRBD1
CASSAAGTARTGELFF
>TRBJ1-2|TRBV6-1|-
CASSEFLGDYGYTF
>TRBJ1-1|TRBV4-1|-
CASSQWMTGNTEAFF
>TRBJ1-4|TRBV30|-
CAWRATGGGWLKLFF
>TRBJ1-2|TRBV4-3|-
CASSLLRGGLNGYTF
>TRBJ2-3|TRBV6-4|TRBD2
CASSDSIQGGADTQYF
>TRBJ2-3|TRBV30|-
CAWSLWGGLADTQYF
>TRBJ2-1|TRBV18|TRBD1
CASSPPVAGGNEQFF
>TRBJ2-1|TRBV28|-
CASSFVTNEQFF
>TRBJ1-2|TRBV6-7|TRBD1
CASSYFLSDRGIGGYTF
>TRBJ1-6|TRBV6-6|-
CASSKTGQILSPLHF
>TRBJ2-3|TRBV13|TRBD2
CASSKGLAGGRGVTDTQYF
>TRBJ1-1|TRBV2|TRBD1
CASSSQGANEAFF
>TRBJ2-1|TRBV7-3|-
CASSLGRNNEQFF
>-|TRBV30|-
CAGGSYEQYF
>TRBJ1-1|TRBV7-8|-
CASSSTDVGTEAFF
>TRBJ1-1|TRBV27|TRBD1
CASSLTTGPTEAFF
>TRBJ2-7|TRBV30|TRBD2
CAWGRAGHEQYF
>TRBJ2-3|TRBV6-1|TRBD2
CASSEGAGTTDTQYF
>TRBJ1-5|TRBV27|TRBD1
CASSQSTGGNQPQHF
>TRBJ1-1|TRBV7-2|TRBD1
CASSPRGGAEAFF
>TRBJ1-2|TRBV28|-
CASSSAGYGYTF
>TRBJ2-7|TRBV7-2|-
CASSARGGGFTYEQYF
>TRBJ1-4|TRBV2|-
CASRELDETNEKLFF
>TRBJ1-4|TRBV6-1|TRBD1
CASIPGQVSGRMFF
>TRBJ2-2|TRBV4-3|TRBD2
CASSQVAGVPGELFF
>TRBJ1-5|TRBV6-5|-
CASGRSNQPQHF
>TRBJ2-7|TRBV2|-
CASRLQNEQYF
>TRBJ2-3|TRBV5-6|TRBD2
CASSYRTSGATDTQYF
>TRBJ1-4|TRBV29-1|-
CSGKEGANEKLFF
>TRBJ1-5|TRBV2|-
CASSEGQANQPQHF
>TRBJ1-6|TRBV29-1|TRBD1
CSVGEGQSNSPLHF
>TRBJ2-7|TRBV6-5|TRBD1
CASSPGTVYEQYF
>TRBJ1-1|TRBV19|-
CASSIGQSYTEAFF
>TRBJ1-5|TRBV10-3|-
CAIRKEGGGEPQNF
>TRBJ1-5|TRBV7-2|-
CASSLVGMGGYSNQPQHF
>TRBJ1-2|TRBV29-1|TRBD1
CSVPTGGGYTF
>TRBJ2-1|TRBV5-1|TRBD2
CASSPSGGSYNEQFF
>TRBJ1-4|TRBV30|-
CAWTMAVKNEKLFF
>TRBJ1-1|TRBV10-3|-
CAISETGMNTEAFF
>TRBJ1-6|TRBV7-2|-
CASSLGVGDSPLHF